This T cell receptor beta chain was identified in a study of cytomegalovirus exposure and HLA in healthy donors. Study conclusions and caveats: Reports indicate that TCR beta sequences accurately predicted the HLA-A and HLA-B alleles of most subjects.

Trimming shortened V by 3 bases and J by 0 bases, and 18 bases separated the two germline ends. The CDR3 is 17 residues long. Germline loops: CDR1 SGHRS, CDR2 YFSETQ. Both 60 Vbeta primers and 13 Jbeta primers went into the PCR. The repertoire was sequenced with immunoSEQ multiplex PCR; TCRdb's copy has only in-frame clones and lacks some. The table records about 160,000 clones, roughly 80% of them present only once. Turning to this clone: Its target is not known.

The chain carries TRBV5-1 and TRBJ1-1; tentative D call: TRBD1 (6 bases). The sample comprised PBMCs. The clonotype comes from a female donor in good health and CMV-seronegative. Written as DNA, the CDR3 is TGCGCCAGCAGCTCCCTGGGGGCAGGGAACTTGAACACTGAAGCTTTCTTT. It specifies CASSSLGAGNLNTEAFF.